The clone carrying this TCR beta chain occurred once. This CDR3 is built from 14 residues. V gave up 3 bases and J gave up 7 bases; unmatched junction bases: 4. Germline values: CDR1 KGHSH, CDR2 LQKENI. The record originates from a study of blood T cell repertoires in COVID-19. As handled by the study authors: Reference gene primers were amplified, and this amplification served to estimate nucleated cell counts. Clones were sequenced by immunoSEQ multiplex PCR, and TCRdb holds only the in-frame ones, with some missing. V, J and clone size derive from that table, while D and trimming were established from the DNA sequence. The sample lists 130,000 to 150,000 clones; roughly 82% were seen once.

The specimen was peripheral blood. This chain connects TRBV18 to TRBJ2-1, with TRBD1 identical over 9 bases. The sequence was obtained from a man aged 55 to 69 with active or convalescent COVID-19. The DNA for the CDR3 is TGTGCCAGCTCACCTTGGGACAGGGTAAATGAGCAGTTCTTC. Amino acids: CASSPWDRVNEQFF.